The present T cell receptor beta chain was sequenced within a study of CD8 T cells in Susac syndrome. As for the study in general: Sequencing included Susac syndrome patients, five or six of them with active disease and roughly eight in remission.

The CD8+ and CD4+ T cells were negatively isolated, with the TEMRA cells enriched by FACS. Germline V gene sequence: CDR1 SGHTA, CDR2 FQGNSA. The V and J ends lost 2 bases and 8 bases respectively, with 13 bases between them. The CDR3 runs to 15 residues. Random hexamers primed reverse transcription of about 0.45 to 1 ug RNA. Multiplex immunoSEQ PCR targeted 54 Vbeta and 13 Jbeta TCR beta segments. MiXCR, run by TCRdb on the immunoSEQ multiplex PCR reads, gives a single entry per CDR3 protein. This sample has 56,000 or so distinct CDR3 sequences, with over 90% found just once. J is TRBJ1-6 and V is TRBV7-2, with D possibly being TRBD1 (6 bases). The receptor was derived from a human donor with Susac syndrome. The sequencing input was CD8+ T cells from PBMCs. CDR3 sequence: CASSLTEQGYSPLHF. CDR3 nucleotides: TGTGCCAGCAGCTTAACTGAGCAGGGGTATTCACCCCTCCACTTT.